A single sample is the source of the 8 T cell receptor beta chains below, sequenced in a study of shared clonotypes between healthy human individuals. TCRdb's table, derived via immunoSEQ multiplex PCR, lists solely in-frame clones and lacks some. The sample holds 400,000 to 500,000 clones, approximately 80% seen once. Sequencing used PBMCs. The receptors come from a woman aged 40 to 50 in good health. Some clones in this sample may be carry-over from other donors' samples.

The rearrangement links TRBV28 to TRBJ2-2; 9 bases map to TRBD2. After removal of 7 bases from V and 7 bases from J, the junction contained 16 bases not matched to a gene. This CDR3 has 17 amino acids. CDR1 and CDR2 (germline): MDHEN, SYDVKM. CDR3 sequence reads: CASITGSRTSVSGELFF. CDR3 nucleotide sequence: TGTGCCAGCATCACAGGGTCGAGGACTAGCGTAAGCGGGGAGCTGTTTTTT.

The chain combines TRBV25-1 with TRBJ2-5, with 9 positions matching TRBD2. The germline V gene encodes CDR1 MGHDK and CDR2 SYGVNS. The V segment lost 2 bases and the J segment 5 bases; nucleotides outside the gene matches: 9. The CDR3 spans 16 residues. CDR3 bases: TGTGCCAGCAGTGAAGGGCGTAGCGGGAGAGGTGAGACCCAGTACTTC. Translated, it gives CASSEGRSGRGETQYF.

With respect to this clone: Other DNA sequences in this specimen translate into the identical CDR3. The chain employs TRBV5-1 and TRBJ2-7; D is possibly TRBD2 (5 bases). Per germline, CDR1 SGHRS and CDR2 YFSETQ. V was trimmed by 0 bases and J by 4 bases, leaving 8 bases between them. This CDR3 spans 13 amino acids. The CDR3 DNA reads as TGCGCCAGCAGCTTGGCGGGGAATTACGAGCAGTACTTC. Its protein is CASSLAGNYEQYF.

The V gene is TRBV5-6, the J gene TRBJ2-5, with 9 bases identical to TRBD1. With V trimmed by 3 bases and J by 4 bases, 4 bases remained unmatched. The germline V gene encodes CDR1 SGHDT and CDR2 YYEEEE. CDR3 size: 14 residues. CDR3 region: CASSWGQGGETQYF. CDR3 nucleotides: TGTGCCAGCAGCTGGGGACAGGGAGGAGAGACCCAGTACTTC.

This clone has more than one count but fewer than ten. The chain links TRBV25-1 to TRBJ2-7; D is perhaps TRBD2 (6 bases). V was pared by 8 bases and J by 6 bases, with 8 bases between. From germline, CDR1 is MGHDK and CDR2 SYGVNS. The CDR3 runs to 10 residues. The CDR3 sequence: CASGGLEQYF. The CDR3 bases are TGTGCCAGCGGGGGACTCGAGCAGTACTTC.

The CDR3 coding sequence is TGTGCCACTCAACTGGCGGACAGCTTATACGAGCAGTACTTC. Translation gives CATQLADSLYEQYF. V gene TRBV2 combines with J gene TRBJ2-7; TRBD1 might be the D (6 bases). V shed 10 bases and J shed 4 bases, with 20 bases lying between them. CDR1 and CDR2 (germline): SNHLY, FYNNEI. This CDR3 is 14 amino acids long. Together with reference TRBV2 and TRBJ2-7, the CDR3 gives the full variable domain: EPEVTQTPSHQVTQMGQEVILRCVPISNHLYFYWYRQILGQKVEFLVSFYNNEISEKSEIFDDQFSVERPDGSNFTLKIRSTKLEDSAMYFCATQLADSLYEQYFGPGTRLTVT.

The rearrangement links TRBV5-1 to TRBJ2-5, with 8 nucleotides matching TRBD2. The CDR3 spans 16 residues. The germline CDR1 and CDR2 sequences are SGHRS and YFSETQ. V lost 4 bases to trimming and J lost 4 bases; unmatched junction nucleotides: 12. The CDR3 here is CASSLGLAGKGETQYF. The CDR3 DNA reads as TGCGCCAGCAGCCTGGGTTTAGCGGGAAAGGGAGAGACCCAGTACTTC.

This clone has ten or more counts. The same CDR3 also results from other DNA sequences found in this sample. The V gene is TRBV9, the J gene TRBJ2-1; TRBD2 matches at 8 bases. The germline CDR1 and CDR2 sequences are SGDLS and YYNGEE. Trimming removed 0 bases from V and 2 bases from J; junction bases left unmatched: 1. The length of the CDR3 is 15 residues. The CDR3 nucleotides read TGTGCCAGCAGCGTAGCGGGAGGGCCCTACAATGAGCAGTTCTTC. Its translation: CASSVAGGPYNEQFF.